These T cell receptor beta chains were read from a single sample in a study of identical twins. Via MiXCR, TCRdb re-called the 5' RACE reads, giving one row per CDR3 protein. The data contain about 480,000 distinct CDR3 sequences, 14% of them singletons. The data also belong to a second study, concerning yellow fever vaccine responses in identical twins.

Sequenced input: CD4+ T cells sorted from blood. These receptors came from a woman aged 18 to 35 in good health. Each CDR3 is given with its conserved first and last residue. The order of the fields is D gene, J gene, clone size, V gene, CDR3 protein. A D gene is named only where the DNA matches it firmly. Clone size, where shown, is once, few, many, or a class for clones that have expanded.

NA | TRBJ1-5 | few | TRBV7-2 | CASSFGRGSNQPQHF
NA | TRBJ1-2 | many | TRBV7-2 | CASSLDTGNYGYTF
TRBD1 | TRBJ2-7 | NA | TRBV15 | CATSKDRVGFSYEQYF
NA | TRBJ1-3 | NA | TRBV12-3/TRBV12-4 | CASSYPRDRGSGNTIYF
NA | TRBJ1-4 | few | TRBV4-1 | CASSQGVSGTNEKLFF
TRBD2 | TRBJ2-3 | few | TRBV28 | CASSSSGGMAGTDTQYF
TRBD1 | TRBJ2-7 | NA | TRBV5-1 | CASSRQGQIFNEQYF
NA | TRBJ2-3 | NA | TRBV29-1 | CSVGQGLKMGTQYF
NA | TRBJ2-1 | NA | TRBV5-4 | CASSLDRPSYNEQFF
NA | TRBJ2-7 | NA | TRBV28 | CASKLSATYEQYF
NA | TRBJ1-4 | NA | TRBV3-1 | CASSQAGFNEKLFF
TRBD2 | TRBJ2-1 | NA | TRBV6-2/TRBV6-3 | CASRPGLAGANEQFF
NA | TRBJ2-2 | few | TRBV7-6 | CASSLAPGVTGELFF
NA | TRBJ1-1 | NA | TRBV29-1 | CSVEFPEQATEAFF
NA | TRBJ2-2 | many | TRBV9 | CASSVGPSIVGEGELFF
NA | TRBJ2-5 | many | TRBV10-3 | CAISGKKETQYF
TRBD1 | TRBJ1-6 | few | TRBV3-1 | CASSPGTVETGSPLHF
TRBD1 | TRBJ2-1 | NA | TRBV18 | CASSVDRGWNEQFF
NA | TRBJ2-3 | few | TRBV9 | CASSVDPGDRADTQYF
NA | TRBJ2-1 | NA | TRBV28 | CASSFWDKSFSYNEQFF
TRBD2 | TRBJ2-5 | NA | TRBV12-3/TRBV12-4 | CASNRLAGEGAQYF
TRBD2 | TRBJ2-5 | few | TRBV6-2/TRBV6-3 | CASSYGGVSQETQYF
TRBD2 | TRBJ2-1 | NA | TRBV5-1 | CASSNGLAANEQFF
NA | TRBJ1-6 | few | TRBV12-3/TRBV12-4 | CASSSGSQNSPLHF